A selection of T cell receptor beta chains follows, all from one sample in a study of blood T cell repertoires in COVID-19. Method: immunoSEQ multiplex PCR; TCRdb's copy keeps in-frame clones and lacks some. The sample holds about 81,000 clones, 85% to 90% seen once. The sequenced material came from peripheral blood. The receptors derive from a woman between 65 and 79 years old with acute or convalescent COVID-19. Each CDR3 is given with its conserved first and last residue. D genes are given only for firm matches. The size entry is marked missing in some rows and otherwise reads once, few, many or a size class.

D	size	V	J	CDR3	DNA
TRBD1	-	TRBV6-5	TRBJ1-2	CASAQGALYGYTF	TGTGCCAGCGCTCAGGGGGCTCTCTATGGCTACACCTTC
-	-	TRBV3-1/TRBV3-2	TRBJ1-2	CASSRDTNYGYTF	TGTGCCAGCAGCCGGGACACAAACTATGGCTACACCTTC
-	-	TRBV19	TRBJ1-4	CASSPPYEKLFF	TGTGCCAGTAGTCCCCCTTATGAAAAACTGTTTTTT
-	-	TRBV19	TRBJ2-6	CASSIALASAGANVLTF	TGTGCCAGTAGTATAGCTTTAGCCTCGGCTGGGGCCAACGTCCTGACTTTC
-	-	TRBV11-3	TRBJ2-1	CASSLRRGRLDEQFF	TGTGCCAGCAGCTTAAGAAGGGGTAGGCTGGATGAGCAGTTCTTC
-	-	TRBV7-9	TRBJ2-1	CASSLGESGNEQFF	TGTGCCAGCAGCTTAGGAGAATCTGGCAATGAGCAGTTCTTC
-	-	TRBV6-1	TRBJ1-2	CASSESSGDYGYTF	TGTGCCAGCAGTGAATCTTCGGGGGATTATGGCTACACCTTC
-	-	TRBV30	TRBJ1-1	CAWSVGEGEAFF	TGTGCCTGGAGTGTCGGGGAGGGTGAAGCTTTCTTT
-	-	TRBV7-2	TRBJ1-6	CASSLVQGGSPLHF	TGTGCCAGCAGCTTGGTCCAGGGTGGATCACCCCTCCACTTT
-	few	TRBV19	TRBJ1-2	CASSSIRVRYGYTF	TGTGCCAGTAGTTCCATCAGGGTGCGCTATGGCTACACCTTC
TRBD2	-	TRBV10-3	TRBJ2-3	CAISDLGLAGTDTQYF	TGTGCCATCAGTGATCTTGGACTAGCGGGAACAGATACGCAGTATTTT
-	once	TRBV29-1	TRBJ2-1	CSVDSRIRDDEQFF	TGCAGCGTTGATTCCCGAATCCGGGATGATGAGCAGTTCTTC
TRBD1	few	TRBV6-5	TRBJ2-5	CASRPGTVGGETQYF	TGTGCCAGCAGACCCGGGACAGTAGGGGGAGAGACCCAGTACTTC
TRBD2	-	TRBV7-2	TRBJ2-5	CASSSRLAGGPRGETQYF	TGTGCCAGCAGCTCCCGACTAGCGGGAGGCCCGAGGGGGGAGACCCAGTACTTC